Presented here are 17 T cell receptor beta chains from one specimen sequenced in a study of radiation and T cells in renal cell carcinoma. Time point indicated: blood 2 weeks post-SBRT. Treatment in this sample: 15 Gy SBRT to primary tumor, nephrectomy 4 weeks later. Assay: immunoSEQ multiplex PCR; the TCRdb copy retains only in-frame clones and omits some. Altogether around 26,000 clones are present, 81% being singletons, with the ten largest covering about 33%. Sequenced here: blood, sampled from a patient whose treatment included radiotherapy and nephrectomy. The receptors here all came from a man between 60 and 70 years old with renal cell carcinoma.

The J gene is TRBJ2-7, the V gene TRBV30, with 10 bases identical to TRBD2. This CDR3 contains 16 residues. Germline CDR1 reads GTSNPN; CDR2 reads SVGIG (reference sequence). The trim removed 0 bases at V and 5 bases at J, leaving 10 bases unmatched. CDR3 region: CAWSVLSAGGHNEQYF. The CDR3 coding sequence is TGTGCCTGGAGTGTACTATCAGCGGGAGGGCACAACGAGCAGTACTTC.

The chain couples TRBV7-2 to TRBJ1-1; D remains ambiguous. The ends were cut back, 0 bases at V and 4 bases at J, with 6 bases in the middle. The CDR3 sequence is 13 residues long. CDR1 is SGHTA and CDR2 is FQGNSA in the germline V gene. The CDR3 nucleotides are TGTGCCAGCAGCTTAGCGAGGGTCACTGAAGCTTTCTTT. Protein product: CASSLARVTEAFF.

V and J are TRBV15 and TRBJ2-1; 7 bases are a match to TRBD2. Looked up from germline, CDR1 is LNHNV and CDR2 is YYDKDF (reference sequence). Trimming removed 6 bases from V and 1 base from J; junction bases left unmatched: 15. The CDR3 is 18 amino acids. In DNA form, the CDR3 reads TGTGCCACCAGACTTATGGGCGGGAGTGTCGAATCCTACAATGAGCAGTTCTTC. This translates into CATRLMGGSVESYNEQFF.

The chain couples TRBV2 to TRBJ2-1, with a weak D call TRBD2 (5 bases). This CDR3 contains 14 residues. Germline loops: CDR1 SNHLY, CDR2 FYNNEI. CDR3: CVSVLEYFYNEQFF. The CDR3 nucleotides are TGTGTCTCGGTACTAGAATATTTCTACAATGAGCAGTTCTTC.

This clone was seen ten or more times. The chain recombines TRBV6-5 with TRBJ1-1, with D maybe TRBD1 (6 bases). Germline V CDR1 and CDR2: MNHEY, SVGAGI. This CDR3 region has 13 residues. V lost 2 bases and J lost 5, with 9 bases in between. The CDR3 nucleotides are TGTGCCAGCAGTTACAAGGGGACAACTGAAGCTTTCTTT. Encoded protein: CASSYKGTTEAFF.

The CDR3 sequence: CATSRDLKGYNEQFF. CDR3 DNA sequence: TGTGCCACCAGCAGAGACCTCAAGGGGTACAATGAGCAGTTCTTC. This sequence joins TRBV15 and TRBJ2-1, with D tentatively TRBD1 (5 bases). CDR1 LNHNV and CDR2 YYDKDF come from the germline V gene (reference sequence). The CDR3 loop spans 15 amino acids. Trimming stripped 0 bases from V and 4 bases from J, with 10 bases between.

This sequence joins TRBV5-5 and TRBJ1-3; D unresolved. With 2 bases removed from V and 7 bases from J, the gap between germline ends came to 7 bases. In germline, CDR1 is SGHKS, CDR2 YYEKEE (reference sequence). This CDR3 is built from 12 residues. CDR3 protein: CASSFGRNTIYF. CDR3 coding DNA: TGTGCCAGCAGCTTTGGCAGGAACACCATATATTTT.

CDR3 loop: CASSLGTYNEQFF. In DNA form, the CDR3 reads TGTGCCAGCAGCCTCGGGACTTACAATGAGCAGTTCTTC. V is TRBV9 and J is TRBJ2-1, with D tentatively TRBD2 (6 bases). Trimming removed 4 bases at V and 4 bases at J, with 9 bases between. Germline assignment: CDR1 SGDLS and CDR2 YYNGEE. The CDR3 spans 13 residues.

The rearrangement links TRBV27 to TRBJ1-2; TRBD1 matches 7 bases. From germline, CDR1 is MNHEY and CDR2 SMNVEV (reference sequence). V lost 3 bases, J lost 4 bases, and 8 bases stayed unmatched. The CDR3 spans 15 residues. CDR3: CASSLAPGQLYGYTF. DNA for the CDR3: TGTGCCAGCAGTTTGGCACCGGGACAGCTCTATGGCTACACCTTC.

In its sample, this clone was seen once. The chain carries TRBV6-1 and TRBJ2-4, with 8 bases identical to TRBD2. The V and J ends lost 2 bases and 6 bases, in that order; junction bases with no gene match: 15. The CDR3 spans 18 residues. Germline loops: CDR1 MNHNS, CDR2 SASEGT. This CDR3 is CASSEPNRLTSGRNIQYF. CDR3 bases: TGTGCCAGCAGTGAACCCAACCGCCTCACGAGCGGGAGAAACATTCAGTACTTC.

Relative to its sample, this clone is medium-sized. The chain employs TRBV6-1 and TRBJ2-2; D is perhaps TRBD2 (5 bases). Germline V gives CDR1 MNHNS, CDR2 SASEGT. CDR3 size: 16 residues. V lost 2 bases, J lost 0 bases, and 10 bases lay in between. CDR3: CASSEFHGTNTGELFF. The CDR3 DNA sequence: TGTGCCAGCAGTGAATTTCACGGGACGAACACCGGGGAGCTGTTTTTT.

The J gene is TRBJ2-3, the V gene TRBV6-5; 14 positions match TRBD2. V trimming: 4 bases; J trimming: 6 bases; junction bases outside the gene matches: 6. Per germline, CDR1 MNHEY and CDR2 SVGAGI. The CDR3 is 16 residues long. DNA for the CDR3: TGTGCCAGCAGTTCGGGACTAGCGGGGGCGAGGGATACGCAGTATTTT. This encodes CASSSGLAGARDTQYF.

The chain carries TRBV21-1 and TRBJ2-7; the DNA was not used to check the table's D call, TRBD2. TRBV21-1 is listed as a pseudogene. The CDR3 extends over 21 amino acids. CDR3: CASSKAYRREDLAGRGYEQYF. DNA for the CDR3: TGTGCCAGCAGCAAAGCATATAGGAGGGAGGACTTAGCGGGAAGGGGATACGAGCAGTACTTC.

This clone is labeled as medium-sized. In DNA, the CDR3 is TGTGCCAGCAGCTTAACCCACCGAGGGGACAATGAGCAGTTCTTC. Its translation: CASSLTHRGDNEQFF. The chain joins TRBV7-3 to TRBJ2-1; possibly TRBD1 or TRBD2 for D (5 bases each). The CDR3 covers 15 residues. Germline V gene lookup returns CDR1 SGHTA and CDR2 FQGTGA. Trimming cost V 0 bases and J 5 bases, with 11 bases left between them. The variable domain in full, completed from reference TRBV7-3 and TRBJ2-1, reads GAGVSQTPSNKVTEKGKYVELRCDPISGHTALYWYRQSLGQGPEFLIYFQGTGAADDSGLPNDRFFAVRPEGSVSTLKIQRTERGDSAVYLCASSLTHRGDNEQFFGPGTRLTVL.

The chain uses TRBV7-8 and TRBJ1-5; D is ambiguous. CDR1 and CDR2 from the germline V gene are SGHVS and FQNEAQ. This CDR3 spans 16 amino acids. V was trimmed by 1 base and J by 3 bases, leaving 13 bases between them. CDR3 nucleotide sequence: TGTGCCAGCAGCTTAGGGAGAGACGGACCCAATCAGCCCCAGCATTTT. Translation: CASSLGRDGPNQPQHF.

Regarding this clone: The junction and the germline gene differ at one end; a read error may be behind it. The V call is TRBV7-7, the J call TRBJ2-2; the match to TRBD1 covers 7 bases. CDR3 length: 14 amino acids. Germline V gene sequence: CDR1 SSHAT, CDR2 FNYEAQ (reference sequence). CDR3 in amino acids: CASSSWTGTGELFF. The CDR3 DNA is TGTGCTAGCAGCTCCTGGACAGGAACCGGGGAGCTGTTTTTT.

This chain joins TRBV29-1 and TRBJ2-4; D unresolved. Trimming took 5 bases from V and 0 from J, leaving 11 bases between them. In germline, CDR1 is SQVTM, CDR2 ANQGSEA. The CDR3 is 14 residues long. CDR3 nucleotides: TGCAGCGTTACGGTGGGGATAGCCAAAAACATTCAGTACTTC. This sequence encodes CSVTVGIAKNIQYF.